This entry concerns a single T cell receptor (beta chain). The Seattle patients joined while their infection was active and were tracked longitudinally afterward. V was trimmed by 2 bases and J by 5 bases, leaving 12 bases between them. Per the germline V gene, CDR1 is GTSNPN and CDR2 is SVGIG (reference sequence). This CDR3 comprises 13 residues. The source of the sample is a study of blood T cell repertoires in COVID-19. About the study: Sites across the United States, Italy and Spain contributed samples from acute and convalescent COVID-19. Nucleic acid was either cDNA or gDNA, and it came from T cells, B-cell-depleted T cells, or PBMCs.

Methods used by the authors: The assay estimated nucleated cells by amplifying reference gene primers. Assay: immunoSEQ multiplex PCR; the TCRdb copy retains only in-frame clones and omits some. V, J and clone size reflect that table, while D and trimming were determined from the DNA. The sample includes around 440,000 clones, roughly 88% seen only once; the top ten take approximately 12%. Sequencing used peripheral blood. The source of this sequence is a woman aged 45 to 65 with COVID-19, enrolled during active disease. The gene calls are TRBV30 and TRBJ1-2; D is perhaps TRBD1 (6 bases). The CDR3 here is CAWSIAGEYGYTF. DNA of the CDR3: TGTGCCTGGAGTATCGCAGGGGAGTATGGCTACACCTTC.